This TCR beta chain came from a study of shared clonotypes between healthy human individuals. The CDR3 loop spans 15 amino acids. Deletions cut 5 bases from V and 2 bases from J, with 15 bases between. Per the germline V gene, CDR1 is MDHEN and CDR2 is SYDVKM. Clones were sequenced by immunoSEQ multiplex PCR, and TCRdb holds only the in-frame ones, with some missing. Among over a million clones listed, more than 95% were seen once. This clone was seen once. What it binds is unknown. Study-level points and caveats: Blood was the only sampled material, and tissue repertoires likely differ.

The clonotype was recovered from a man under 40 in good health. This sequence joins TRBV28 and TRBJ1-1; possible D gene TRBD1, 5 bases. The sample taken for sequencing was naive CD4+ T cells sorted from blood. Subset here: CD45RA+ positively selected. The CDR3 here is CASSESGGVNTEAFF. The CDR3 DNA follows: TGTGCCAGCAGTGAATCGGGGGGAGTCAACACTGAAGCTTTCTTT.